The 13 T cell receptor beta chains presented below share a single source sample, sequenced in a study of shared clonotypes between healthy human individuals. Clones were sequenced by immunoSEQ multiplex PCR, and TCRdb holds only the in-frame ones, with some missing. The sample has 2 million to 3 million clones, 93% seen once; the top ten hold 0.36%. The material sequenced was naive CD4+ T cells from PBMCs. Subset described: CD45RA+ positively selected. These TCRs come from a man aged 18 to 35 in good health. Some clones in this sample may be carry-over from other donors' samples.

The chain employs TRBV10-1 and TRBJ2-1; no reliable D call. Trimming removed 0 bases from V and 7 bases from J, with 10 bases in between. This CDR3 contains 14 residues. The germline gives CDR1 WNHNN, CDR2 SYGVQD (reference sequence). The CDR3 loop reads CASSESSRVNEQFF. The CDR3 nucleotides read TGCGCCAGCAGTGAGTCTAGCCGAGTTAATGAGCAGTTCTTC.

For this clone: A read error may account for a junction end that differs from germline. In DNA, the CDR3 is TGTGCCATCAGTGAGTCGACAGATGAAAAACTGTTTTTT. Protein: CAISESTDEKLFF. V and J are TRBV6-5 and TRBJ1-4; TRBD1 is a possible D gene (5 bases). This CDR3 region has 13 residues. The V gene's germline CDR1 is MNHEY and CDR2 SVGAGI.

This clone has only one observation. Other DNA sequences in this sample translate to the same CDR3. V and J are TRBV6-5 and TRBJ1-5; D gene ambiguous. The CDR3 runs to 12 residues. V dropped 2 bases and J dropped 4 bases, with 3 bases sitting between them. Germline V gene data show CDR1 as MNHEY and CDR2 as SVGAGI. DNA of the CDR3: TGTGCCAGCAGTTACAGGAATCAGCCCCAGCATTTT. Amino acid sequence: CASSYRNQPQHF.

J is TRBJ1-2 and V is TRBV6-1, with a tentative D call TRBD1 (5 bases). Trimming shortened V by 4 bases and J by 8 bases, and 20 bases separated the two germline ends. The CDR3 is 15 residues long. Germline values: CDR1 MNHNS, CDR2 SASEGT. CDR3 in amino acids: CASSVPIRRAGGYTF. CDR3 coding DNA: TGTGCCAGCAGTGTCCCCATTCGTCGGGCAGGGGGCTACACCTTC.

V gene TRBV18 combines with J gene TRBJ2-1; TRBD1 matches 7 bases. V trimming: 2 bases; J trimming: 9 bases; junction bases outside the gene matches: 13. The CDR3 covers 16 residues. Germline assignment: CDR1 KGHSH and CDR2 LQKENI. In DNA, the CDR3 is TGTGCCAGCTCACCATACGGACAGGCCATGAGGACTGAGCAGTTCTTC. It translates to CASSPYGQAMRTEQFF. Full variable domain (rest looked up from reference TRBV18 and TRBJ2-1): NAGVMQNPRHLVRRRGQEARLRCSPMKGHSHVYWYRQLPEEGLKFMVYLQKENIIDESGMPKERFSAEFPKEGPSILRIQQVVRGDSAAYFCASSPYGQAMRTEQFFGPGTRLTVL.

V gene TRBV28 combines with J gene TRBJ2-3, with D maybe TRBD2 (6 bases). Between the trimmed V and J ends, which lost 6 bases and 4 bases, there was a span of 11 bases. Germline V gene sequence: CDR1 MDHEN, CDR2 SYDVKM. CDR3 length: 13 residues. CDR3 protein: CASRSTSSDTQYF. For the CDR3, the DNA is TGTGCCAGCAGGTCGACTAGTTCAGATACGCAGTATTTT.

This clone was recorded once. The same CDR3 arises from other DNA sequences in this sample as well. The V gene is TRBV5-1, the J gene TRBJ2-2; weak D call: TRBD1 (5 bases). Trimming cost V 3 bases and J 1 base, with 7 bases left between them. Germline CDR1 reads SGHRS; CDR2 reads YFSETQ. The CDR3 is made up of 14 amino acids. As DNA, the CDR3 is TGCGCCAGCAGCTCCCAGGGGAACACCGGGGAGCTGTTTTTT. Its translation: CASSSQGNTGELFF.

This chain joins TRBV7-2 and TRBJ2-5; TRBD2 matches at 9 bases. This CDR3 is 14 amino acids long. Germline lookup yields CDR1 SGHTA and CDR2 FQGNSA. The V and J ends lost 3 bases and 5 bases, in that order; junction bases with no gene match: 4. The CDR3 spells CASSFAGGVETQYF. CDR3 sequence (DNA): TGTGCCAGCAGCTTCGCGGGAGGGGTGGAGACCCAGTACTTC.

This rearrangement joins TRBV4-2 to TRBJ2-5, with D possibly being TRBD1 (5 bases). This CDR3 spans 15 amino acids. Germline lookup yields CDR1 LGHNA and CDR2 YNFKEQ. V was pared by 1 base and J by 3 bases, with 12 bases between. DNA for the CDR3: TGTGCCAGCAGCCAAGGGGGCGCGAAGAAAGAGACCCAGTACTTC. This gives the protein CASSQGGAKKETQYF.

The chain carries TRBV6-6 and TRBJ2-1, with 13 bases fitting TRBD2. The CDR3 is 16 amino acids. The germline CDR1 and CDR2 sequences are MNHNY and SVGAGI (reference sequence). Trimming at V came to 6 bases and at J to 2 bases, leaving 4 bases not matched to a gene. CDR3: CASSRTSGSPYNEQFF. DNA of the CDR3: TGTGCCAGCAGCCGGACTAGCGGGAGTCCCTACAATGAGCAGTTCTTC.

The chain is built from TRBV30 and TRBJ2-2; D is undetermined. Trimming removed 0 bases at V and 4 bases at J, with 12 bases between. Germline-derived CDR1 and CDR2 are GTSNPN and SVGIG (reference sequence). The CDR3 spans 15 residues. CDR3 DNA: TGTGCCTGGAGTGTAGGTAACCCTCCCACCGGGGAGCTGTTTTTT. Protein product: CAWSVGNPPTGELFF.

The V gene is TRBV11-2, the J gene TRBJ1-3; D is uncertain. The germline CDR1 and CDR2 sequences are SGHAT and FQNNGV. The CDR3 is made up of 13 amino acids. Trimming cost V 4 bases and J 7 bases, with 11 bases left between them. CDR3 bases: TGTGCCAGCAGCTACGGAACGGGGAACACCATATATTTT. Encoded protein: CASSYGTGNTIYF. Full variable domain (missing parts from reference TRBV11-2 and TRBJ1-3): EAGVAQSPRYKIIEKRQSVAFWCNPISGHATLYWYQQILGQGPKLLIQFQNNGVVDDSQLPKDRFSAERLKGVDSTLKIQPAKLEDSAVYLCASSYGTGNTIYFGEGSWLTVV.

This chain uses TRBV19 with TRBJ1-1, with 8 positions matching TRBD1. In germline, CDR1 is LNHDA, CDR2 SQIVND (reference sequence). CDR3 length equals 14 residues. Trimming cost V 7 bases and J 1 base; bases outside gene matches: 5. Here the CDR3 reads CASTPGGTNTEAFF. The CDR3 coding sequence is TGTGCCAGTACCCCAGGGGGCACGAACACTGAAGCTTTCTTT.